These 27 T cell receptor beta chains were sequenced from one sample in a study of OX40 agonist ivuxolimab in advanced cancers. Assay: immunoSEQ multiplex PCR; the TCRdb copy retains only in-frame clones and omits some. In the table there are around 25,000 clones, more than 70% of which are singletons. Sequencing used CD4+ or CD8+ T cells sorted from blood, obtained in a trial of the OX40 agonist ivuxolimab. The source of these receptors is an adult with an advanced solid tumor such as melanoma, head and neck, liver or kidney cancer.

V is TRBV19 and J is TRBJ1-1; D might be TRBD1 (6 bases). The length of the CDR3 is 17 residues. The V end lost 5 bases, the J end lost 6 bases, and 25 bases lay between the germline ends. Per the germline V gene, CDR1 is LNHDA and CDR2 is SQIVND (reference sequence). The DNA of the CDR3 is TGTGCCAGTAGTCCTCCGGGACACTGGGTTTCTCGGGCTGAAGCTTTCTTT. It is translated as CASSPPGHWVSRAEAFF. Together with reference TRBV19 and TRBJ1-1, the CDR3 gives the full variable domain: DGGITQSPKYLFRKEGQNVTLSCEQNLNHDAMYWYRQDPGQGLRLIYYSQIVNDFQKGDIAEGYSVSREKKESFPLTVTSAQKNPTAFYLCASSPPGHWVSRAEAFFGQGTRLTVV.

The CDR3 protein is CASSRSRFGSPLHF. The CDR3 DNA follows: TGTGCCAGTAGTAGATCCAGGTTCGGATCACCCCTCCACTTT. V and J are TRBV19 and TRBJ1-6; no definite D call. The CDR3 spans 14 residues. Between the trimmed V and J ends, which lost 4 bases and 10 bases, there was a span of 14 bases. Per the germline V gene, CDR1 is LNHDA and CDR2 is SQIVND (reference sequence).

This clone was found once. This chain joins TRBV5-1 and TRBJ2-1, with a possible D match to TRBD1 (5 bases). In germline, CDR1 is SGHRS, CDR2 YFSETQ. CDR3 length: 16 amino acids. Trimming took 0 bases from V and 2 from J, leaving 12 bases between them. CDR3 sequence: CASSLAGIQPYNEQFF. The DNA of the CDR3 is TGCGCCAGCAGCTTGGCAGGGATTCAACCCTACAATGAGCAGTTCTTC.

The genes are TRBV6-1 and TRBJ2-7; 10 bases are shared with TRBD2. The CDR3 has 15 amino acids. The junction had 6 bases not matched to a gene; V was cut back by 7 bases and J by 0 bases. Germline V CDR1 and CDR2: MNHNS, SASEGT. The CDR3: CASTVSGGTSYEQYF. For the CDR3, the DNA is TGTGCCAGCACTGTTAGCGGGGGGACCTCCTACGAGCAGTACTTC.

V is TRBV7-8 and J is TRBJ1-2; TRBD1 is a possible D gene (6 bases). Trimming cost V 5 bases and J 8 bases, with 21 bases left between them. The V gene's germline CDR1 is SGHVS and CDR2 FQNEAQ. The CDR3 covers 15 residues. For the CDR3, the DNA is TGTGCCAGCAGCGAAAACAGGGATTCCCGTGTCGGCTACACCTTC. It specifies CASSENRDSRVGYTF.

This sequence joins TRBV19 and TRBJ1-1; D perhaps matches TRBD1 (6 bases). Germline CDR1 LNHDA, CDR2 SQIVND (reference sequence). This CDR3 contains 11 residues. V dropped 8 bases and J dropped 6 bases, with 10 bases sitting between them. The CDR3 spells CASQGRAEAFF. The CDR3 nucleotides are TGTGCCAGTCAGGGGCGCGCTGAAGCTTTCTTT.

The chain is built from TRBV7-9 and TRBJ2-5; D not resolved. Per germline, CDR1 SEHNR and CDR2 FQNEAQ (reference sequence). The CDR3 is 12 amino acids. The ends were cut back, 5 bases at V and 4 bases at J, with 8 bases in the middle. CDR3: CASSRVPETQYF. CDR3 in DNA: TGTGCCAGCAGCCGCGTCCCAGAGACCCAGTACTTC.

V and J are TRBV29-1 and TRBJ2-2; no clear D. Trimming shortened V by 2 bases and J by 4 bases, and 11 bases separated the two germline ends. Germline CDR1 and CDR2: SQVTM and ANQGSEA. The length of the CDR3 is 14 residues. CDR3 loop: CSVENRKATGELFF. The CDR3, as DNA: TGCAGCGTTGAAAACCGGAAAGCCACCGGGGAGCTGTTTTTT.

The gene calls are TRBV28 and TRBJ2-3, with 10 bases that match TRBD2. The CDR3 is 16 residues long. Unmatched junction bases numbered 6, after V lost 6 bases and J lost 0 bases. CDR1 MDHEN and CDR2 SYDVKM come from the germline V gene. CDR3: CASSSSSGGSTDTQYF. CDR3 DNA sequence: TGTGCCAGCAGCAGTAGTAGCGGGGGGAGCACAGATACGCAGTATTTT.

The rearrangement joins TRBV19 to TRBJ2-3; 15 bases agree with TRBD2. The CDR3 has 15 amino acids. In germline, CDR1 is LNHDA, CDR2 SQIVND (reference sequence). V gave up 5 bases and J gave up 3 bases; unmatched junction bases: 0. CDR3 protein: CASSGTSGRTDTQYF. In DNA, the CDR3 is TGTGCCAGTAGTGGGACTAGCGGGAGGACAGATACGCAGTATTTT.

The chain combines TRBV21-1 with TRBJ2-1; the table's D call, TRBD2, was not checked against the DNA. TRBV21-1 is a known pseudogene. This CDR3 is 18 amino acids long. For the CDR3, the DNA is TGTGCCAGCAGCAAAGAGGAAGGCCTAGCGTTCTCCTACAATGAGCAGTTCTTC. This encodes CASSKEEGLAFSYNEQFF.

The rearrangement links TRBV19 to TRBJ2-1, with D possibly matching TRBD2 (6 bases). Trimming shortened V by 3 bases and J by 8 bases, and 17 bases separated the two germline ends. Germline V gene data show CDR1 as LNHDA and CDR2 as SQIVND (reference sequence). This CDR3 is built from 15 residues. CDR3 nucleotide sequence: TGTGCCAGTAGTATTTCGGCGGGGCAGCAGTATGAGCAGTTCTTC. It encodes CASSISAGQQYEQFF.

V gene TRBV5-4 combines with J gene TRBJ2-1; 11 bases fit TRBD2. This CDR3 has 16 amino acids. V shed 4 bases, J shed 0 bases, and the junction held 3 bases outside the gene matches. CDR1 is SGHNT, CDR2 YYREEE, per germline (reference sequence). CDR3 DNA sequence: TGTGCCAGCAGCCCCACTAGCGGGGGCTCCTACAATGAGCAGTTCTTC. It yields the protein CASSPTSGGSYNEQFF.

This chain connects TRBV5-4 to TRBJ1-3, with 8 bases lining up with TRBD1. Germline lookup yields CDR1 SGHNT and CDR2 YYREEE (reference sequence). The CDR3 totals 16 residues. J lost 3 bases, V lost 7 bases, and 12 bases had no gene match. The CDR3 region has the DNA TGTGCCAGCCAAAAGGCCGGACAGGGCGGTGGAAACACCATATATTTT. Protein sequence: CASQKAGQGGGNTIYF. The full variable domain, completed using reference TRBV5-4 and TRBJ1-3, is ETGVTQSPTHLIKTRGQQVTLRCSSQSGHNTVSWYQQALGQGPQFIFQYYREEENGRGNFPPRFSGLQFPNYSSELNVNALELDDSALYLCASQKAGQGGGNTIYFGEGSWLTVV.

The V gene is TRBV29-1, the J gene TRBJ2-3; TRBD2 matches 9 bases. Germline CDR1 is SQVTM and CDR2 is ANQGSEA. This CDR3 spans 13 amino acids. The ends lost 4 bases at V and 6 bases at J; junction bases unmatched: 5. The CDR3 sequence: CSVVIAGADTQYF. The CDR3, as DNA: TGCAGCGTTGTCATAGCGGGAGCCGATACGCAGTATTTT.

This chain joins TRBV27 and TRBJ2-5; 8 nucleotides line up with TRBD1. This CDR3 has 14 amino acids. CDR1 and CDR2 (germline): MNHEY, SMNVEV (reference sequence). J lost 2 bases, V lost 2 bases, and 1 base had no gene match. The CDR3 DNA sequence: TGTGCCAGCAGTTTAAACAGGGGGCAAGAGACCCAGTACTTC. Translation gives CASSLNRGQETQYF.

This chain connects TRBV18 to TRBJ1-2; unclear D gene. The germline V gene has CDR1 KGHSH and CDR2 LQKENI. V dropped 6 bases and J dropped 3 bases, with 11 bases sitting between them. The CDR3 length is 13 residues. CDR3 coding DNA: TGTGCCAGCTCCGGGAGTGACGACTATGGCTACACCTTC. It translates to CASSGSDDYGYTF. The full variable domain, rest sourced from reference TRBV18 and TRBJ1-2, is NAGVMQNPRHLVRRRGQEARLRCSPMKGHSHVYWYRQLPEEGLKFMVYLQKENIIDESGMPKERFSAEFPKEGPSILRIQQVVRGDSAAYFCASSGSDDYGYTFGSGTRLTVV.

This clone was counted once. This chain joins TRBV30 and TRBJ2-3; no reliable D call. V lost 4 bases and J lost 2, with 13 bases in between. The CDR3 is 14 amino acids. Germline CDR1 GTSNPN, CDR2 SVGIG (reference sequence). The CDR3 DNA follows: TGTGCCTGGAATGTTCGAGGCCCCACAGATACGCAGTATTTT. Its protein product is CAWNVRGPTDTQYF.

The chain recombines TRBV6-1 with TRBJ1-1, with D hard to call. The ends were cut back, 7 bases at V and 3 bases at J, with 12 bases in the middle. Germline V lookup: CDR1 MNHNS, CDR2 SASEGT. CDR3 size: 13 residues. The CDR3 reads CASTRARDTEAFF. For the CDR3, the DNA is TGTGCCAGCACCCGGGCTCGGGACACTGAAGCTTTCTTT.

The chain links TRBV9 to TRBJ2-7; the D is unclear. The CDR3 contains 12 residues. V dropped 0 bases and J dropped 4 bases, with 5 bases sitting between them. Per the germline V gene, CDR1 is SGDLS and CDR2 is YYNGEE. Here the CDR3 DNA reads TGTGCCAGCAGCGTAGACGGATACGAGCAGTACTTC. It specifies CASSVDGYEQYF.

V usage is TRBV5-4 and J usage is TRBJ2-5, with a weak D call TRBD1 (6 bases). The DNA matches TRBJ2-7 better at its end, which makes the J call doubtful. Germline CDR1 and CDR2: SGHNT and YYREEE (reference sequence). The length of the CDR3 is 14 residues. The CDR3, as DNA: TGTGCCAGCAGCACCCGGACAGCTCTCTACGAGCAGTACTTC. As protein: CASSTRTALYEQYF.

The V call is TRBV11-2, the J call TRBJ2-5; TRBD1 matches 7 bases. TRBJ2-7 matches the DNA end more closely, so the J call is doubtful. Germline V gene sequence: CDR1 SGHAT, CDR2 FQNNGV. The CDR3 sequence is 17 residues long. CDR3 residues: CASTQLPSETGLYEQYF. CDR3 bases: TGTGCCAGCACCCAACTCCCCTCAGAGACAGGGCTATACGAGCAGTACTTC.

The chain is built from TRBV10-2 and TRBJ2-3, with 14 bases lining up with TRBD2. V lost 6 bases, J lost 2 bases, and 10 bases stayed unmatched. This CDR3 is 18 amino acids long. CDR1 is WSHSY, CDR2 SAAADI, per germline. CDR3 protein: CASRPGTSGGLPTDTQYF. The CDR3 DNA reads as TGCGCCAGCAGGCCCGGGACTAGCGGGGGACTACCCACAGATACGCAGTATTTT.

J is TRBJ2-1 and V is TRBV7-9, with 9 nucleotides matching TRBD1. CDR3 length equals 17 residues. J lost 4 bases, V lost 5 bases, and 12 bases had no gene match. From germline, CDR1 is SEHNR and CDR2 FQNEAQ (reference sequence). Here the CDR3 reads CASSPDAGTGIYNEQFF. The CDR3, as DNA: TGTGCCAGCAGCCCCGACGCCGGGACAGGGATATACAATGAGCAGTTCTTC.

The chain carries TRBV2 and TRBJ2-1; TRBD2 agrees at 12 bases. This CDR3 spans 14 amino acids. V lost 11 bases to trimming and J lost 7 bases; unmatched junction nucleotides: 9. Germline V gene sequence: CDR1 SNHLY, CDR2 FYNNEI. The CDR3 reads CAGTLAGGGNEQFF. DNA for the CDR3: TGTGCCGGGACCCTAGCGGGGGGGGGTAATGAGCAGTTCTTC.

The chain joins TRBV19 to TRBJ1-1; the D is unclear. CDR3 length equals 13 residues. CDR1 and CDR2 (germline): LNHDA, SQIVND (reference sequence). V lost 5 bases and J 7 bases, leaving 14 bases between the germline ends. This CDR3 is CASSVGLKGEAFF. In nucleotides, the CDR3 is TGTGCCAGTAGTGTCGGACTAAAGGGTGAAGCTTTCTTT.

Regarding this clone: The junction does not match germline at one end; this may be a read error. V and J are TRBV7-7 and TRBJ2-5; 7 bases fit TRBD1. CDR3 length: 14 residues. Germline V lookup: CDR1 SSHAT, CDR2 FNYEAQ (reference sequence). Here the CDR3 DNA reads TGTGCTAGCAGCCCGACAGGGTACCAAGAGACCCAGTACTTC. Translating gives CASSPTGYQETQYF.